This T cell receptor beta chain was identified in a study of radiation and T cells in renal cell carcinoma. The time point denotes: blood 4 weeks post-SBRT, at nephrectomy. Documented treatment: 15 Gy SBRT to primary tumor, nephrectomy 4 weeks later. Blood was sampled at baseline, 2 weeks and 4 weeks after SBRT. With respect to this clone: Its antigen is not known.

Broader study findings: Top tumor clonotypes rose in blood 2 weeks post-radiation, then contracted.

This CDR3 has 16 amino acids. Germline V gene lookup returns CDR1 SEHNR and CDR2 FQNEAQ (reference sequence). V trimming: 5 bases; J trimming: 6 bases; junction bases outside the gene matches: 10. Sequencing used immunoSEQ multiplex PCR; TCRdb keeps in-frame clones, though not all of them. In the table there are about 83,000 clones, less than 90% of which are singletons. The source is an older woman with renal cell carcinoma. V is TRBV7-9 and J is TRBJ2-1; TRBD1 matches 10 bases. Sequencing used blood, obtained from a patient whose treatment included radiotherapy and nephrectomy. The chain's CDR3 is CASSPPGQGLINEQFF. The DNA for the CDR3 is TGTGCCAGCAGCCCGCCGGGACAGGGGCTTATCAATGAGCAGTTCTTC.